This TCR beta chain was recorded in a study of blood T cell repertoires in COVID-19 (TCRdb year 2020). Context from the whole study: Samples covering the acute and convalescent phases of COVID-19 were provided by collaborators in the United States, Italy and Spain. The material from the prospective study consisted of cDNA or gDNA derived from T cells, B-cell-depleted T cells, or PBMCs. Subjects who had been exposed to COVID-19, were actively infected with it, or had recovered from it provided the deeply sampled blood TCRbeta repertoires that made up the dataset. The repertoires were released in a freely available public database meant as a resource for research on the immune response to SARS-CoV-2. The samples were drawn from the first 160 participants of the ongoing ImmuneRACE study and from roughly 1,300 subjects provided by 6 global collaborators. The sample metadata nearly always contained a de-identified subject ID, COVID-19 status, age in years and sex. Where HLA class I and class II types were available, the types were taken from metadata supplied by the sample provider, not from assay-based typing.

TCRbeta CDR3 regions were amplified from genomic DNA by means of the immunoSEQ Assay, a bias-controlled multiplex PCR. On the authors' methods: The number of nucleated cells in each sample was estimated from the amplification of reference gene primers within the assay. To quantify the absolute abundance of each unique TCRbeta CDR3 rearrangement, sequence reads were collapsed and filtered. For each sample, productive Simpson clonality was calculated as the square root of Simpson's diversity index across productive rearrangements. TCRdb retrieved this table from immuneACCESS and kept in-frame rearrangements only. Not all clones are present; in checked studies, unresolved V genes account for under half, and no reason is known for the remainder. V and J calls plus clone size are reproduced from that table; the DNA served to infer D and trimming. Across this sample there are roughly 110,000 clones, with more than 75% seen only once. The top ten hold roughly 4% of the sample.

Overall results and qualifications from the work: The amount of clinical and demographic metadata varied by source and participant and was provided uncurated.

Trimming removed 5 bases from V and 5 bases from J; the gene matches leave 12 bases unexplained. CDR1 and CDR2 were assigned from the germline V gene (reference sequence) as GTSNPN and SVGIG. The cysteine opens and the phenylalanine closes a CDR3 of 15 amino acids. Kept here is only the CDR3 DNA, which spans 45 bases and is read in frame from base 1. The collaborating institutions used their own protocols to collect whole blood in K2EDTA tubes. For TCRbeta analysis, collaborator samples were shipped as frozen whole blood, as isolated PBMCs, or as DNA extracted from either sample type. As concerns this clone: Its antigen is unknown. Base quality data are lacking; no much larger clone is found one base away.

This receptor chain uses TRBV30 and TRBJ1-2; 9 bases in the junction line up with TRBD1. Sequencing used peripheral blood. The TCR sequence derives from a man aged 40-55 years with acute or convalescent COVID-19. This receptor has the CDR3 CAWGVPGQGFYGYTF. The bases read TGTGCCTGGGGGGTACCGGGACAGGGTTTTTATGGCTACACCTTC.